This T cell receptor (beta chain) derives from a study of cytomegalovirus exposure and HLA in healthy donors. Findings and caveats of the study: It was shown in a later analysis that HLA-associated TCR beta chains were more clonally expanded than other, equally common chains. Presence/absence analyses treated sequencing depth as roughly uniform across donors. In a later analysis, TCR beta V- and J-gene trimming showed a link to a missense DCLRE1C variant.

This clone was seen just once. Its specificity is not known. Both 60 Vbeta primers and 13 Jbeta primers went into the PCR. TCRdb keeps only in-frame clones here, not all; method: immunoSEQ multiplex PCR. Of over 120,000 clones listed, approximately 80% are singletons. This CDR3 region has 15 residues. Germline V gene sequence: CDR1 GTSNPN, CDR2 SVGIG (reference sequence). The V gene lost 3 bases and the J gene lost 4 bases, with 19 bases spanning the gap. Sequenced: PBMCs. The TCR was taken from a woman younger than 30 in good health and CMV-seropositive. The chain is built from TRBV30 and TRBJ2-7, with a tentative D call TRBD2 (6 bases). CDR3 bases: TGTGCCTGGAGGATAGGAGGGCTAGCTCCTTACGAGCAGTACTTC. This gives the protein CAWRIGGLAPYEQYF.